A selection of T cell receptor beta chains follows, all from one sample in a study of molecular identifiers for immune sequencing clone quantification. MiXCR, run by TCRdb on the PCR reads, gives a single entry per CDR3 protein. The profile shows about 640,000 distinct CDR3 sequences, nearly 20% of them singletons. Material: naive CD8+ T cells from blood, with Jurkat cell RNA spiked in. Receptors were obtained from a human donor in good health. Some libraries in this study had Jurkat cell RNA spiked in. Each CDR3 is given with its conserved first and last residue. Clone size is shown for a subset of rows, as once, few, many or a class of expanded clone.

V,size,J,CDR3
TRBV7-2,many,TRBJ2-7,CASSLGFGIYEQYF
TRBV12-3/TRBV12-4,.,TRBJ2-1,CASLSTSASANEQFF
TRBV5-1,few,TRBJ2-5,CASSTTGDGGGTQYF
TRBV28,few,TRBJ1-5,CASSFMANNQPQHF
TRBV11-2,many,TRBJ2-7,CASRTDTYEQYF
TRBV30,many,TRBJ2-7,CAWSGQDSSYEQYF
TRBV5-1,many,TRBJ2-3,CASSWGLAGETTDTQYF
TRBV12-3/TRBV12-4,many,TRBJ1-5,CASSLGQYSNQPQHF
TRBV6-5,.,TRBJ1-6,CASSYRAGRYNSPLHF
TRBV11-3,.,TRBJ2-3,CASNKGEGDTRYF
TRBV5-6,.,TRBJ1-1,CASSLPAGDWDTEAFF
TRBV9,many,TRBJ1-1,CASSDRPAGGFRAFF
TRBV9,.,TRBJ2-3,CASSVEAASSTDTQYF
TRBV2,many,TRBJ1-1,CASRDERNTEAFF
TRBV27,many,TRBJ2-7,CASSPTGAEQYF
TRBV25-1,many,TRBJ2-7,CASSVVNWGEQYF
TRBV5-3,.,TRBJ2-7,CASSLGNAQYF